This T cell receptor beta chain originates from a study of blood T cell repertoires in COVID-19. Turning to the study itself: PBMCs, B-cell-depleted T cells, or T cells provided the cDNA or gDNA that made up the material.

Produced via immunoSEQ multiplex PCR; TCRdb's table is partial and in-frame only. The profile shows hundreds of thousands of clones, around 85% of them singletons. Researchers sorted participants into cohorts using their self-reported clinical history. The sequencing sample was made of PBMCs or T cells enriched from blood (not recorded which). This receptor was taken from a woman younger than 45 who had been exposed to COVID-19.

The CDR3 spells CASSRTSDYEQYF. CDR3 nucleotides: TGTGCCAGCAGTCGGACTAGCGACTACGAGCAGTACTTC. The chain is built from TRBV28 and TRBJ2-7, with 9 positions matching TRBD2. The V and J ends lost 5 bases and 3 bases, in that order; junction bases with no gene match: 2. CDR1 MDHEN and CDR2 SYDVKM come from the germline V gene. This CDR3 comprises 13 residues. Using reference TRBV28 and TRBJ2-7 for the parts outside the CDR3, the full variable domain is DVKVTQSSRYLVKRTGEKVFLECVQDMDHENMFWYRQDPGLGLRLIYFSYDVKMKEKGDIPEGYSVSREKKERFSLILESASTNQTSMYLCASSRTSDYEQYFGPGTRLTVT.